This T cell receptor (beta chain) was documented in a study of cytomegalovirus exposure and HLA in healthy donors. Study results and limitations: Evidence from a later analysis indicated that most CMV-associated TCR beta chains looked HLA-restricted. Analysis was carried out at a later point, and it linked a missense DCLRE1C variant to TCR beta V- and J-gene trimming. The investigators catalogued 164 TCR beta chains as cytomegalovirus-associated. Reported results showed that the classifier diagnosed cytomegalovirus status with high specificity and sensitivity.

PCR was performed using 60 Vbeta and 13 Jbeta primers. Clones were sequenced by immunoSEQ multiplex PCR, and TCRdb holds only the in-frame ones, with some missing. The sample lists approximately 150,000 clones, roughly 79% occurring once. The CDR3 sequence is 15 residues long. Germline-derived CDR1 and CDR2 are WSHSY and SAAADI. V lost 4 bases and J lost 6; bases outside the gene matches: 2. For this clone: Antigen: not known.

The J gene is TRBJ2-4, the V gene TRBV10-2, with TRBD2 matching over 14 bases. This TCR derives from a woman younger than 35 in good health and CMV-seropositive. What was sequenced was PBMCs. The DNA of the CDR3 is TGCGCCAGCAGTGGGACTAGCGGGGGGCTAAACATTCAGTACTTC. It codes for CASSGTSGGLNIQYF.